A single sample gave rise to the 29 T cell receptor beta chains below, sequenced in a study of cytomegalovirus exposure and HLA in healthy donors. Primers included in the PCR were 60 Vbeta and 13 Jbeta primers. Measured with immunoSEQ multiplex PCR; TCRdb has only the in-frame clones, and not every one. The sample lists 150,000 to 200,000 clones; roughly 80% were seen once. Sequenced input: PBMCs. The receptors were sampled from a man aged 45 to 65 in good health and CMV-seropositive.

This clone was seen more than once but under ten times. The V and J genes are TRBV6-6 and TRBJ1-2; the D gene is possibly TRBD1 (6 bases). Germline V gene lookup returns CDR1 MNHNY and CDR2 SVGAGI (reference sequence). The CDR3 extends over 13 amino acids. Trimming removed 6 bases at V and 4 bases at J, with 12 bases between. The CDR3 loop reads CASSKQGGYGYTF. Written as DNA, the CDR3 is TGTGCCAGCAGCAAACAGGGCGGCTATGGCTACACCTTC.

V gene TRBV7-9 combines with J gene TRBJ1-6; tentatively, D is TRBD1 (5 bases). CDR3 length: 16 amino acids. Germline values: CDR1 SEHNR, CDR2 FQNEAQ (reference sequence). Trimming left V 2 bases short and J 1 base short, with 9 bases between. The CDR3 region has the DNA TGTGCCAGCAGCTTATTGGGGGGATCCTATAATTCACCCCTCCACTTT. It specifies CASSLLGGSYNSPLHF.

Turning to this clone: Germline is not matched at one junction end, which may reflect a read error. This sequence joins TRBV7-7 and TRBJ2-1, with 7 positions matching TRBD1. The CDR3 totals 15 residues. The germline gives CDR1 SSHAT, CDR2 FNYEAQ (reference sequence). CDR3 sequence (DNA): TGTGCTAGCAGCTTATCGGCAGGGGGCTACAATGAGCAGTTCTTC. Encoded protein: CASSLSAGGYNEQFF.

There are a few counts of this clone. The rearrangement joins TRBV18 to TRBJ2-7, with 10 positions matching TRBD1. The trim removed 3 bases at V and 3 bases at J, leaving 8 bases unmatched. The CDR3 loop spans 16 amino acids. Looked up from germline, CDR1 is KGHSH and CDR2 is LQKENI. This CDR3 reads CASSPPGQGKNYEQYF. The CDR3 bases are TGTGCCAGCTCACCCCCGGGACAGGGGAAAAACTACGAGCAGTACTTC.

CDR3 residues: CASSPSRVGNQPQHF. CDR3 DNA sequence: TGTGCCAGCAGCCCGTCCCGGGTGGGCAATCAGCCCCAGCATTTT. The J gene is TRBJ1-5, the V gene TRBV5-6, with unresolved D. CDR3 size: 15 residues. The V end was cut by 4 bases, the J end by 2 bases, with 13 bases between. Germline-derived CDR1 and CDR2 are SGHDT and YYEEEE.

The rearrangement uses TRBV18 and TRBJ2-3; possibly TRBD2 for D (5 bases). Germline V gene data show CDR1 as KGHSH and CDR2 as LQKENI. The CDR3 is 16 residues long. Trimming removed 3 bases from V and 4 bases from J, with 17 bases in between. The chain's CDR3 is CASSPQILEAADTQYF. CDR3 coding DNA: TGTGCCAGCTCACCTCAAATACTAGAGGCGGCAGATACGCAGTATTTT.

The rearrangement uses TRBV2 and TRBJ1-1; 11 bases align to TRBD1. V trimming: 5 bases; J trimming: 6 bases; junction bases outside the gene matches: 8. Germline CDR1 SNHLY, CDR2 FYNNEI. This CDR3 is 15 amino acids long. This CDR3 is CASSRSPGQGAEAFF. The CDR3 DNA follows: TGTGCCAGCAGTCGGTCGCCGGGACAGGGGGCTGAAGCTTTCTTT.

This clone was counted between two and nine times. The chain couples TRBV2 to TRBJ1-2; 7 bases align to TRBD1. The V and J ends lost 6 bases and 6 bases, in that order; junction bases with no gene match: 10. CDR1 and CDR2 (germline): SNHLY, FYNNEI. The CDR3 has 14 residues. Here the CDR3 reads CASRDRTGVDGYTF. CDR3 DNA sequence: TGTGCCAGCAGAGATAGGACAGGAGTCGATGGCTACACCTTC.

The rearrangement uses TRBV5-5 and TRBJ2-3; 7 bases agree with TRBD1. The CDR3 is 13 residues long. V dropped 4 bases and J dropped 5; count of bases not matched to a gene: 4. Germline V lookup: CDR1 SGHKS, CDR2 YYEKEE (reference sequence). The CDR3 bases are TGTGCCAGCAGCCCGACAGGGATAGATACGCAGTATTTT. Its translation: CASSPTGIDTQYF.

The chain couples TRBV10-3 to TRBJ1-3; TRBD1 matches at 9 bases. Looked up from germline, CDR1 is ENHRY and CDR2 is SYGVKD. CDR3 length: 13 amino acids. V dropped 4 bases and J dropped 16; count of bases not matched to a gene: 11. CDR3 residues: CAISARTGDVKYF. The DNA for the CDR3 is TGTGCCATCAGTGCCCGGACAGGGGATGTAAAGTATTTT.

In the case of this clone: Different DNA sequences within this sample yield the same CDR3. The rearrangement uses TRBV7-2 and TRBJ2-7; D is unclear. Germline V gives CDR1 SGHTA, CDR2 FQGNSA. The CDR3 runs to 11 residues. V was trimmed by 3 bases and J by 3 bases, leaving 3 bases between them. CDR3: CASSFYYEQYF. The CDR3 DNA reads as TGTGCCAGCAGCTTCTACTACGAGCAGTACTTC. Variable domain in full (rest from reference TRBV7-2 and TRBJ2-7): GAGVSQSPSNKVTEKGKDVELRCDPISGHTALYWYRQSLGQGLEFLIYFQGNSAPDKSGLPSDRFSAERTGGSVSTLTIQRTQQEDSAVYLCASSFYYEQYFGPGTRLTVT.

The chain couples TRBV28 to TRBJ2-7, with 10 bases fitting TRBD2. V shed 7 bases and J 6 bases; nucleotides not matched to a gene: 12. Germline lookup yields CDR1 MDHEN and CDR2 SYDVKM. This CDR3 region has 15 residues. The CDR3 spells CASKAPGLALGEQYF. CDR3 coding DNA: TGTGCCAGCAAGGCGCCGGGACTAGCGCTAGGCGAGCAGTACTTC.

V gene TRBV5-1 combines with J gene TRBJ2-7; 10 positions agree with TRBD1. V shed 5 bases, J shed 5 bases, and the junction held 4 bases outside the gene matches. Germline CDR1 is SGHRS and CDR2 is YFSETQ. CDR3 length: 13 amino acids. The CDR3 bases are TGCGCCAGCAGACAGGGACAGGGGAACGAGCAGTACTTC. Its protein product is CASRQGQGNEQYF.

The V gene is TRBV28, the J gene TRBJ2-2; 9 bases are a match to TRBD1. Germline CDR1 is MDHEN and CDR2 is SYDVKM. The CDR3 has 18 residues. The V segment lost 2 bases and the J segment 0 bases; nucleotides outside the gene matches: 7. The CDR3: CASSLTMGQGSNTGELFF. In DNA, the CDR3 is TGTGCCAGCAGTTTAACTATGGGACAGGGATCGAACACCGGGGAGCTGTTTTTT.

This sequence joins TRBV9 and TRBJ2-3; 10 bases line up with TRBD2. The CDR3 has 17 residues. The junction had 8 bases not matched to a gene; V was cut back by 4 bases and J by 0 bases. Looked up from germline, CDR1 is SGDLS and CDR2 is YYNGEE. The CDR3 is CASSPLAGAPSTDTQYF. DNA for the CDR3: TGTGCCAGCAGCCCGCTAGCGGGAGCTCCTAGCACAGATACGCAGTATTTT.

The V call is TRBV28, the J call TRBJ2-7; weak D call: TRBD1 (6 bases). The CDR3 totals 15 residues. Trimming removed 2 bases from V and 2 bases from J, with 13 bases in between. The germline CDR1 and CDR2 sequences are MDHEN and SYDVKM. In DNA form, the CDR3 reads TGTGCCAGCAGTTTACACGGACAGCCTCCCTACGAGCAGTACTTC. It is translated as CASSLHGQPPYEQYF.

J is TRBJ1-5 and V is TRBV19, with 7 bases that match TRBD1. The CDR3 runs to 14 residues. V gave up 6 bases and J gave up 4 bases; unmatched junction bases: 6. The germline gives CDR1 LNHDA, CDR2 SQIVND (reference sequence). The CDR3 DNA is TGTGCCAGTAGCCAAAGACAGGGAAATCAGCCCCAGCATTTT. Encoded protein: CASSQRQGNQPQHF.

V and J are TRBV11-2 and TRBJ2-7; 7 positions agree with TRBD2. The CDR3 consists of 14 residues. Looked up from germline, CDR1 is SGHAT and CDR2 is FQNNGV. With 6 bases clipped from V and 2 bases from J, the junction kept 7 bases outside the gene matches. The CDR3 loop reads CASSPTSAAYEQYF. CDR3 nucleotide sequence: TGTGCCAGCAGTCCAACTAGCGCGGCCTACGAGCAGTACTTC. Supplemented by reference TRBV11-2 and TRBJ2-7, the full variable domain reads EAGVAQSPRYKIIEKRQSVAFWCNPISGHATLYWYQQILGQGPKLLIQFQNNGVVDDSQLPKDRFSAERLKGVDSTLKIQPAKLEDSAVYLCASSPTSAAYEQYFGPGTRLTVT.

The chain couples TRBV7-9 to TRBJ2-5, with TRBD2 matching over 8 bases. This CDR3 region has 12 residues. The J segment lost 5 bases and the V segment lost 8 bases, leaving 4 bases of the junction unmatched. CDR1 and CDR2 (germline): SEHNR, FQNEAQ (reference sequence). The DNA for the CDR3 is TGTGCCAGCGCGGGGGGTAGGGAGACCCAGTACTTC. It specifies CASAGGRETQYF.

The chain carries TRBV11-2 and TRBJ1-5, with D uncertain. V was cut by 2 bases and J by 3 bases, with 5 bases left in between. Germline-derived CDR1 and CDR2 are SGHAT and FQNNGV. The CDR3 is 13 amino acids. The CDR3 nucleotides read TGTGCCAGCAGCTTATCCGTCAATCAGCCCCAGCATTTT. This sequence encodes CASSLSVNQPQHF.

This CDR3 reads CASSLLQGMNTEAFF. The CDR3 nucleotides read TGCGCCAGCAGCTTGTTACAGGGGATGAACACTGAAGCTTTCTTT. This chain connects TRBV5-1 to TRBJ1-1, with 7 bases matching TRBD1. J lost 0 bases, V lost 1 base, and 3 bases had no gene match. Germline assignment: CDR1 SGHRS and CDR2 YFSETQ. CDR3 length equals 15 residues.

The chain links TRBV5-1 to TRBJ1-1; the D is unclear. The CDR3 runs to 14 residues. Germline V CDR1 and CDR2: SGHRS, YFSETQ. Trimming pared 0 bases from V and 10 bases from J, leaving 16 bases between. As DNA, the CDR3 is TGCGCCAGCAGCTTGGAGACCGGTGCGGCCCCAGCTTTCTTT. This sequence encodes CASSLETGAAPAFF.

This chain links TRBV6-6 with TRBJ1-1; D uncertain. The CDR3 has 13 residues. Between the trimmed V and J ends, which lost 11 bases and 0 bases, there was a span of 13 bases. The V gene's germline CDR1 is MNHNY and CDR2 SVGAGI (reference sequence). CDR3 coding DNA: TGTGCCCTTAGGGTCGGGGTGAACACTGAAGCTTTCTTT. Translating it yields CALRVGVNTEAFF.

The genes are TRBV28 and TRBJ1-5; D is unresolved. With 5 bases removed from V and 0 bases from J, the gap between germline ends came to 11 bases. This CDR3 region has 15 residues. In germline, CDR1 is MDHEN, CDR2 SYDVKM. The CDR3 reads CASSPGDYSNQPQHF. For the CDR3, the DNA is TGTGCCAGCAGTCCCGGAGATTATAGCAATCAGCCCCAGCATTTT.

This chain's CDR3 is CATFLTSGPNTGELFF. In DNA form, the CDR3 reads TGTGCCACGTTCCTGACTAGCGGGCCGAACACCGGGGAGCTGTTTTTT. The chain recombines TRBV6-6 with TRBJ2-2, with 10 bases matching TRBD2. Germline CDR1 reads MNHNY; CDR2 reads SVGAGI (reference sequence). J lost 0 bases, V lost 10 bases, and 8 bases had no gene match. This CDR3 comprises 16 residues.

This chain connects TRBV5-1 to TRBJ2-7; 9 bases map to TRBD1. Germline V gene lookup returns CDR1 SGHRS and CDR2 YFSETQ. J lost 4 bases, V lost 4 bases, and 9 bases had no gene match. This CDR3 contains 15 residues. CDR3 loop: CASSPGTGKRYEQYF. CDR3 nucleotides: TGCGCCAGCAGCCCGGGGACAGGGAAAAGATACGAGCAGTACTTC.

This clone was detected only once. The V gene is TRBV6-5, the J gene TRBJ2-1; TRBD2 matches at 7 bases. CDR1 and CDR2 from the germline V gene are MNHEY and SVGAGI. The CDR3 is made up of 16 amino acids. V dropped 4 bases and J dropped 5; count of bases not matched to a gene: 11. This CDR3 is CASSSIFSGADNEQFF. DNA for the CDR3: TGTGCCAGCAGTTCCATTTTCAGCGGGGCCGACAATGAGCAGTTCTTC.

The CDR3 here is CASSFSANVLTF. CDR3 nucleotides: TGTGCCAGCAGCTTCTCGGCCAACGTCCTGACTTTC. V and J are TRBV5-5 and TRBJ2-6; no reliable D call. CDR3 length: 12 amino acids. The V and J ends lost 2 bases and 6 bases respectively, with 3 bases between them. CDR1 and CDR2 from the germline V gene are SGHKS and YYEKEE (reference sequence).

This sequence joins TRBV28 and TRBJ2-7; a possible D gene is TRBD1 (6 bases). V lost 5 bases and J lost 4, with 15 bases in between. The germline V gene encodes CDR1 MDHEN and CDR2 SYDVKM. The CDR3 is 14 amino acids. The CDR3 protein is CASSTPGHGYEQYF. For the CDR3, the DNA is TGTGCCAGCAGTACTCCGGGACACGGGTACGAGCAGTACTTC.